The rows below give T cell receptor beta chains drawn from one sample of a study of Graves' ophthalmopathy and Graves' hyperthyroidism. MiXCR was run by TCRdb on the multiplex PCR reads, yielding one entry per CDR3 protein. Of around 590,000 distinct CDR3 sequences detected, less than 40% appear once; the ten largest clones hold less than 4.5%. The specimen was peripheral blood or thyroid tissue (not recorded which). All receptors come from an adult man with Graves' hyperthyroidism. The CDR3 runs from the conserved cysteine through the conserved F or W. A D gene is named only where the DNA matches it firmly. Clone size is given for some rows only: seen once, a few or many times, or a class if the clone is expanded.

v_gene	d_gene	abundance	j_gene	CDR3aa	CDR3nt
TRBV7-2	NA	NA	TRBJ2-3	CASSLANTDTQYF	TGTGCCAGCAGCTTAGCCAACACAGATACGCAGTATTTT
TRBV5-8	NA	many	TRBJ2-7	CASSRDGQLNYYEQYF	TGTGCCAGCAGCCGCGACGGACAGCTTAACTACTACGAGCAGTACTTC
TRBV5-1	TRBD2	few	TRBJ2-3	CASSSSGPGTDTQYF	TGCGCCAGCAGCTCTAGCGGACCTGGCACAGATACGCAGTATTTT
TRBV10-3	TRBD2	many	TRBJ2-7	CATEGLAGSYEQYF	TGTGCCACCGAGGGACTAGCGGGGTCCTACGAGCAGTACTTC
TRBV2	NA	NA	TRBJ1-5	CASSGRPPRSYNQPQHF	TGTGCCAGCAGCGGCAGGCCCCCCCGCTCCTACAATCAGCCCCAGCATTTT
TRBV28	NA	NA	TRBJ1-2	CASSFSGDGGYTF	TGTGCCAGCAGTTTTTCCGGCGACGGCGGCTACACCTTC
TRBV19	NA	many	TRBJ1-1	CASSIDPTTEAFF	TGTGCCAGTAGTATAGATCCTACCACTGAAGCTTTCTTT
TRBV18	TRBD1	NA	TRBJ2-1	CASSPGYTGEEQFF	TGTGCCAGCTCACCAGGATATACAGGGGAAGAGCAGTTCTTC
TRBV12-3/TRBV12-4	TRBD2	few	TRBJ2-7	CASSLRLAGVAEQYF	TGTGCCAGCAGTTTACGACTAGCGGGAGTCGCCGAGCAGTACTTC
TRBV11-2	TRBD2	few	TRBJ2-4	CASKTGGDIQYF	TGTGCCAGCAAAACGGGGGGAGACATTCAGTACTTC
TRBV7-2	NA	many	TRBJ1-6	CASSLGRSANSPLHF	TGTGCCAGCAGCTTAGGAAGGTCCGCAAATTCACCCCTCCACTTT
TRBV7-9	NA	NA	TRBJ2-5	CASSRRDGYERYF	TGTGCCAGCAGCCGAAGGGACGGCTACGAGCGGTACTTC
TRBV5-5	TRBD2	NA	TRBJ2-3	CASSLAGLAGFTDTQYF	TGCGCCAGCAGCTTGGCGGGACTAGCGGGTTTCACAGATACGCAGTATTTT
TRBV24-1	NA	NA	TRBJ1-2	CATSDLSGNGDYGYTF	TGTGCCACCAGTGACCTTAGCGGGAACGGCGACTATGGCTACACCTTC
TRBV2	TRBD2	NA	TRBJ2-6	CASSARALAVNTGGAGANVLTF	TGTGCCAGCAGTGCGCGTGCACTAGCAGTAAACACCGGGGGGGCTGGGGCCAACGTCCTGACTTTC
TRBV20-1	NA	NA	TRBJ1-1	CSNTYPNTEAFF	TGCAGTAACACTTACCCGAACACTGAAGCTTTCTTT
TRBV12-3/TRBV12-4	NA	NA	TRBJ1-3	CASSELLLGNTIYF	TGTGCCAGCAGTGAACTACTTTTAGGAAACACCATATATTTT
TRBV29-1	NA	few	TRBJ2-5	CSVEQEWKTQYF	TGCAGCGTTGAACAGGAATGGAAGACCCAGTACTTC
TRBV7-9	NA	NA	TRBJ2-1	CASSRDFWTYNEQFF	TGTGCCAGCAGCCGGGACTTCTGGACGTACAATGAGCAGTTCTTC
TRBV7-3	NA	NA	TRBJ1-5	CASSLDGGLSYEHF	TGTGCCAGCAGCTTAGACGGGGGCCTGTCCTACGAGCATTTT
TRBV12-3/TRBV12-4	NA	many	TRBJ2-5	CASSWAGAGGTQYF	TGTGCCAGCAGTTGGGCGGGGGCCGGTGGGACCCAGTACTTC
TRBV20-1	TRBD1	many	TRBJ2-7	CSAGTGGGSQYF	TGCAGTGCTGGAACAGGGGGCGGCTCGCAGTACTTC
TRBV2	NA	many	TRBJ1-5	CASSVRRAVNQPQHF	TGTGCCAGCAGTGTCAGAAGGGCAGTCAATCAGCCCCAGCATTTT